The text below deals with one T cell receptor beta chain. Trimming removed 1 base from V and 4 bases from J; junction bases left unmatched: 5. The CDR3 extends over 15 amino acids. Germline V gives CDR1 LGHNA, CDR2 YSLEER. This sample is drawn from a study of control samples from healthy donors and cancer patients. Generated by immunoSEQ multiplex PCR, the TCRdb table keeps only in-frame clones and is missing some. The repertoire holds some 120,000 clones, with roughly 91% as singletons. Sequences were obtained from PBMCs. The TCR was taken from a man between 45 and 60 years old with head and neck cancer. The rearrangement links TRBV4-3 to TRBJ1-2; 8 bases fit TRBD1. The CDR3 DNA follows: TGCGCCAGCAGCCAAGGGACAGGGATGGGCTATGGCTACACCTTC. Encoded protein: CASSQGTGMGYGYTF.